The text below deals with one T cell receptor (beta chain). Its specificity is not known. The junction does not match germline at one end; this may be a read error. This specimen belongs to a study of vaccination and CD4 T cells after COVID-19. Study in general: There were a few convalescent patients sampled at day 14 and again at days 161 to 241 post-vaccination. Researchers treated cells with overlapping spike peptides taken from SARS-CoV-2, HCoV-NL63, HCoV-OC43 and HCoV-229E. Findings and caveats of the study: The researchers studied relatively few convalescent patients and omitted early post-infection timepoints.

Time point described: late sampling 161 to 241 days after vaccination in a few convalescent patients. Described treatment: approximately nine-day PBMC culture with coronavirus spike peptide pools or control peptides (ViraFEST assay). With around 10 ug/ml peptide pools and approximately 10 IU/ml IL-2, PBMCs were cultured at fewer than 2.5 million per well. CD4+ T cells that had been cultured provided DNA sequenced with the Oncomine TCR Beta short-read assay. Each CDR3 protein is one row after TCRdb ran MiXCR on the PCR reads. The sample lists tens of thousands of distinct CDR3 sequences; approximately 38% were seen once. Here the sequenced sample was CD4+ T cells from blood, cultured in vitro, taken about 7 months after SARS-CoV-2 vaccination. The receptor was isolated from a human donor who had recovered from COVID-19.

The CDR3 loop is CASSFGAGGLSF. The CDR3 coding sequence is TGTGCCAGCAGCTTTGGGGCGGGGGGCCTATCTTTC. This chain links TRBV7-9 with TRBJ2-1; 8 bases are a match to TRBD2. In germline, CDR1 is SEHNR, CDR2 FQNEAQ (reference sequence). CDR3 length: 12 amino acids.